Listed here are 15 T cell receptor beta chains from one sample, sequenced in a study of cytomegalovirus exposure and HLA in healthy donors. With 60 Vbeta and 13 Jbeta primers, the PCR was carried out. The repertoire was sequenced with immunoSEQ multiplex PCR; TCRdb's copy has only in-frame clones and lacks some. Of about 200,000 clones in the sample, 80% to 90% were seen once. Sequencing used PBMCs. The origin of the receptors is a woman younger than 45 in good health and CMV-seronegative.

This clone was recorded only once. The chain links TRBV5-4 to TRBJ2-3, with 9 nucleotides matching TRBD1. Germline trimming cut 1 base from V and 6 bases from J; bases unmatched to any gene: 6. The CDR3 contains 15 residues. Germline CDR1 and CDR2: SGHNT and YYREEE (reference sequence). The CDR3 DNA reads TGTGCCAGCAGCTTGTCACAGGGGGCGGTGGATACGCAGTATTTT. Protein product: CASSLSQGAVDTQYF.

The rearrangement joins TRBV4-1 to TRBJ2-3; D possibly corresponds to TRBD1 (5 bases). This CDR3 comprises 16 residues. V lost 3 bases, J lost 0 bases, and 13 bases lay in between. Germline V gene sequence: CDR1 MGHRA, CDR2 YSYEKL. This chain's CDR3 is CASSHQRQLSTDTQYF. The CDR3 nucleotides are TGCGCCAGCAGCCACCAAAGACAGCTAAGCACAGATACGCAGTATTTT.

For the CDR3, the DNA is TGTGCCAGCAGCCTGACAGGAGCGACCAAAAACATTCAGTACTTC. Protein sequence: CASSLTGATKNIQYF. This chain links TRBV28 with TRBJ2-4; weak D call: TRBD1 (6 bases). V dropped 6 bases and J dropped 2 bases, with 14 bases sitting between them. Germline CDR1 and CDR2: MDHEN and SYDVKM. The CDR3 has 15 amino acids.

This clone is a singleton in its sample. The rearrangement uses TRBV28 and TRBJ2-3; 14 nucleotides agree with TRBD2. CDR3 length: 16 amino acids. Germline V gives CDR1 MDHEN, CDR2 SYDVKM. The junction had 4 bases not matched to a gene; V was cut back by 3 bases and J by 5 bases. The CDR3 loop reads CASSFRLAGGVDTQYF. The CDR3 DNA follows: TGTGCCAGCAGTTTCCGACTAGCGGGGGGGGTAGATACGCAGTATTTT. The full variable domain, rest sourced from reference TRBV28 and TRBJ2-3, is DVKVTQSSRYLVKRTGEKVFLECVQDMDHENMFWYRQDPGLGLRLIYFSYDVKMKEKGDIPEGYSVSREKKERFSLILESASTNQTSMYLCASSFRLAGGVDTQYFGPGTRLTVL.

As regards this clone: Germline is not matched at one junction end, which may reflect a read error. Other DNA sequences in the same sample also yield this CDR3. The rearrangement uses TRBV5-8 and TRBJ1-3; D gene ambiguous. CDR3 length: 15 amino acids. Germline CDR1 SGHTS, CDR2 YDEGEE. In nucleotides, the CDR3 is TGTGCCAGTAGCTCGTACGGGAGCTCTGGAAACACCATATATTTT. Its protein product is CASSSYGSSGNTIYF.

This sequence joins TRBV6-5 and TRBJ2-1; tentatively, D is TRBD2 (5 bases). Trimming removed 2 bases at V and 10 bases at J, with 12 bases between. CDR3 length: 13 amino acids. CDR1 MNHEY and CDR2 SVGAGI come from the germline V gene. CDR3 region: CASSYKGVEEQFF. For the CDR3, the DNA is TGTGCCAGCAGTTACAAGGGAGTAGAGGAGCAGTTCTTC.

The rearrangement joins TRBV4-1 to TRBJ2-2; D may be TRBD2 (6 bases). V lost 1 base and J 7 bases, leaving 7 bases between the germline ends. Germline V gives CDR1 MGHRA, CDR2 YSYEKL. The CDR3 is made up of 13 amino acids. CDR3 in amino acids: CASSQVEGGELFF. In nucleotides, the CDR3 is TGCGCCAGCAGCCAAGTGGAGGGCGGGGAGCTGTTTTTT.

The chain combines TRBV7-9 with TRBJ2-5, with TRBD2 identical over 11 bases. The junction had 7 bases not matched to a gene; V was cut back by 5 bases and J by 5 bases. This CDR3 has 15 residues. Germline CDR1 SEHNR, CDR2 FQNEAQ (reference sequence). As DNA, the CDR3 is TGTGCCAGCAGCGTTAGCGGGGGGGCCGGGGAGACCCAGTACTTC. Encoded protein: CASSVSGGAGETQYF.

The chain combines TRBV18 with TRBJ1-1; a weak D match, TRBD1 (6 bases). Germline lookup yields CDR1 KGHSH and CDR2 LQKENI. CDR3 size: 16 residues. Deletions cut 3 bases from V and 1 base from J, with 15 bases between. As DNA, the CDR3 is TGTGCCAGCTCACCTCTCTCGGGACACGGGAACACTGAAGCTTTCTTT. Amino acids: CASSPLSGHGNTEAFF.

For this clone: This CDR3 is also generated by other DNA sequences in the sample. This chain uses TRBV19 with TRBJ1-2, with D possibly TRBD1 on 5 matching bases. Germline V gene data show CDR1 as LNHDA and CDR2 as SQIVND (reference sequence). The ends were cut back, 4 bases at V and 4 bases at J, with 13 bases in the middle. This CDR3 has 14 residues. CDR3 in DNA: TGTGCCAGTAGTAATAGAGACAGAGGCTATGGCTACACCTTC. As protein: CASSNRDRGYGYTF.

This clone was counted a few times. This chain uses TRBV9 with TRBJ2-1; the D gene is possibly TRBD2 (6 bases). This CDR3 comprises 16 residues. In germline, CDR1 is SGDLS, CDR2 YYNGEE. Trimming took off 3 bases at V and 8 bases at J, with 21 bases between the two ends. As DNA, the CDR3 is TGTGCCAGCAGCGCATCTAGCGTCTCCCCTCTGGATGAGCAGTTCTTC. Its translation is CASSASSVSPLDEQFF.

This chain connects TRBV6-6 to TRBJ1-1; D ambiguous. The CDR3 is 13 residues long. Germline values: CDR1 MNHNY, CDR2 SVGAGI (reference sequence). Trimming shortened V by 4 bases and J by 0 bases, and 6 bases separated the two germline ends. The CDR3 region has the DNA TGTGCCAGCAGTTCCCAGGTGAACACTGAAGCTTTCTTT. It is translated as CASSSQVNTEAFF.

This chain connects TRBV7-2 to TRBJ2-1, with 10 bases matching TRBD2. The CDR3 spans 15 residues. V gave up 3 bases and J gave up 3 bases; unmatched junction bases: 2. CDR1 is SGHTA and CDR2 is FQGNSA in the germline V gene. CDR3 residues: CASSFLAGDYNEQFF. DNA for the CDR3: TGTGCCAGCAGCTTTCTAGCGGGAGACTACAATGAGCAGTTCTTC.

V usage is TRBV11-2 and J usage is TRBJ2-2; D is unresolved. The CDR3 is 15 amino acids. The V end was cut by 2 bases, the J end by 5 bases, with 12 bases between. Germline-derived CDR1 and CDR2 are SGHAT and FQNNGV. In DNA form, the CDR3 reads TGTGCCAGCAGCTTATTACTTGCCCGGACCGGGGAGCTGTTTTTT. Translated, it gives CASSLLLARTGELFF. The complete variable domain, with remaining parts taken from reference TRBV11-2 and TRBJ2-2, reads EAGVAQSPRYKIIEKRQSVAFWCNPISGHATLYWYQQILGQGPKLLIQFQNNGVVDDSQLPKDRFSAERLKGVDSTLKIQPAKLEDSAVYLCASSLLLARTGELFFGEGSRLTVL.

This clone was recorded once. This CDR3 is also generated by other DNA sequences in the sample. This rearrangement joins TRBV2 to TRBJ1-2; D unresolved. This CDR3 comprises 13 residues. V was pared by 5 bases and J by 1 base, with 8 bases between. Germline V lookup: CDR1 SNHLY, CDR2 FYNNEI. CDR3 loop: CASSRDINYGYTF. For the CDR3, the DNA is TGTGCCAGCAGTAGAGACATTAACTATGGCTACACCTTC.